This entry features one TCR beta chain sequence. CDR1 MDHEN and CDR2 SYDVKM come from the germline V gene. The CDR3 covers 17 residues. V was pared by 5 bases and J by 3 bases, with 11 bases of the junction left unmatched. Recruited during active infection, patients (from Seattle) were subsequently followed longitudinally. The source of the sample is a study of blood T cell repertoires in COVID-19. Study as a whole: The United States, Italy and Spain supplied acute and convalescent COVID-19 samples.

Sequenced by immunoSEQ multiplex PCR; TCRdb stores in-frame clones only, minus some. The sample carries 250,000 to 350,000 clones, almost 90% recorded once. The sequencing sample was made of peripheral blood. The TCR originated in a woman aged 30 to 39 with COVID-19, enrolled during active disease. The chain couples TRBV28 to TRBJ1-1; 11 nucleotides match TRBD1. CDR3 loop: CASSLLAGTGGDTEAFF. The CDR3 DNA follows: TGTGCCAGCAGTCTCCTAGCCGGGACAGGGGGGGACACTGAAGCTTTCTTT.